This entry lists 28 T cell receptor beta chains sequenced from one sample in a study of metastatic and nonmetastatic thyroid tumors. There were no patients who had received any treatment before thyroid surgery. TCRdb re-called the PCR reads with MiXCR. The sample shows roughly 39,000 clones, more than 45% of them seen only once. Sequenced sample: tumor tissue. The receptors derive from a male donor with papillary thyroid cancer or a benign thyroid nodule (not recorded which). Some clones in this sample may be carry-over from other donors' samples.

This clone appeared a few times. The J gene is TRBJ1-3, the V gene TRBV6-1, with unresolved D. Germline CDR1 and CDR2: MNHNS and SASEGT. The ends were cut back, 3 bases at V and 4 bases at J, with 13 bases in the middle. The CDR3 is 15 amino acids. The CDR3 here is CASSDDRLGGNTIYF. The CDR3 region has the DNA TGTGCCAGCAGTGACGACCGGCTAGGCGGAAACACCATATATTTT.

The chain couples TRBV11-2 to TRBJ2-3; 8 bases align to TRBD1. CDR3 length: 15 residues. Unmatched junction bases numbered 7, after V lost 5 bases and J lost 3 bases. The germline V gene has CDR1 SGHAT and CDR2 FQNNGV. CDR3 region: CASSRGTGWTDTQYF. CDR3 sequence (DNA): TGTGCCAGCAGCCGGGGGACAGGTTGGACAGATACGCAGTATTTT.

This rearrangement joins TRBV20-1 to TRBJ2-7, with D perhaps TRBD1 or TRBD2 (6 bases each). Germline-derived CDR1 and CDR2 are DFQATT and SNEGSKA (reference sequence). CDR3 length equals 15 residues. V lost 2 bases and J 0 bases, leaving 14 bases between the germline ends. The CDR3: CSARRTQGGSYEQYF. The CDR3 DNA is TGCAGTGCTAGACGAACACAGGGAGGCTCCTACGAGCAGTACTTC.

The CDR3 is CASSLEEGRIAGDYGYTF. CDR3 DNA: TGTGCCAGCAGCTTAGAAGAAGGACGGATCGCGGGGGACTATGGCTACACCTTC. The chain joins TRBV7-4 to TRBJ1-2; tentative D call: TRBD1 (5 bases). V lost 1 base, J lost 3 bases, and 21 bases lay in between. The germline CDR1 and CDR2 sequences are SGHVT and SQSDAQ. CDR3 size: 18 residues.

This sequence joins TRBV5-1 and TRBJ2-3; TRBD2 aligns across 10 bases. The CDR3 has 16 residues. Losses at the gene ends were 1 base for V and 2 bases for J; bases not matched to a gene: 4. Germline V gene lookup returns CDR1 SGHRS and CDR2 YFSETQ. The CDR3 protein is CASSLSLAGVTDTQYF. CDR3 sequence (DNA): TGCGCCAGCAGCTTGAGCCTAGCGGGAGTCACAGATACGCAGTATTTT. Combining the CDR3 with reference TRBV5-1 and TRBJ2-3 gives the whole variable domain KAGVTQTPRYLIKTRGQQVTLSCSPISGHRSVSWYQQTPGQGLQFLFEYFSETQRNKGNFPGRFSGRQFSNSRSEMNVSTLELGDSALYLCASSLSLAGVTDTQYFGPGTRLTVL.

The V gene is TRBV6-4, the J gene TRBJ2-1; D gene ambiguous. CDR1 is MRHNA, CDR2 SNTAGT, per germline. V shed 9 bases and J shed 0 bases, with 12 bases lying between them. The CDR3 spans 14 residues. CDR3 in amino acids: CASSTDSSYNEQFF. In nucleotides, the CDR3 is TGTGCCAGTTCGACTGATAGCTCCTACAATGAGCAGTTCTTC.

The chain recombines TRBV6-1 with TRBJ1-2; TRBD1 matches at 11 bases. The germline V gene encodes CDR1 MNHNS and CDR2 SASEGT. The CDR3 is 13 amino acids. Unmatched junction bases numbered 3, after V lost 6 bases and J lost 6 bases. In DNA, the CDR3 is TGTGCCAGCAGAGGACAGGGGGCTGATGGCTACACCTTC. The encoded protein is CASRGQGADGYTF.

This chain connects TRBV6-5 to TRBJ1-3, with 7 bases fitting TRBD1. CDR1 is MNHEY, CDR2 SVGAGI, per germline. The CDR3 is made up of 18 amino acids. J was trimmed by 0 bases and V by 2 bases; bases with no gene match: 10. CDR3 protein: CASSYTTGQVASGNTIYF. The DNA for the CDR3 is TGTGCCAGCAGTTACACTACAGGACAGGTAGCCTCTGGAAACACCATATATTTT.

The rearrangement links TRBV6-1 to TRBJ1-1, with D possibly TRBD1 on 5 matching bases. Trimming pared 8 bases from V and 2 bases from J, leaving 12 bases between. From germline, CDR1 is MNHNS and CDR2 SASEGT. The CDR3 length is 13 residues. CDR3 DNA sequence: TGTGCCAGCGGCCGACAGACCAACACTGAAGCTTTCTTT. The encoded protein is CASGRQTNTEAFF.

CDR3 protein: CASSPATSGYTF. As DNA, the CDR3 is TGTGCCAGCAGTCCAGCGACAAGTGGCTACACCTTC. The chain recombines TRBV6-1 with TRBJ1-2; no clear D. This CDR3 region has 12 residues. Germline loops: CDR1 MNHNS, CDR2 SASEGT. V lost 5 bases and J lost 7, with 11 bases in between.

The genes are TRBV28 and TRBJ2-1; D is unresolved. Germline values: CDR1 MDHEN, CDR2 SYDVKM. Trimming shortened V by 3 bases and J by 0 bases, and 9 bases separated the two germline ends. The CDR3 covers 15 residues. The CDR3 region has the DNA TGTGCCAGCAGTTTGTCTAATCCCTCCTACAATGAGCAGTTCTTC. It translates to CASSLSNPSYNEQFF.

The CDR3 bases are TGTGCCAGCAGTTTTTACAAAAGTGAAGCTTTCTTT. This sequence encodes CASSFYKSEAFF. The gene calls are TRBV28 and TRBJ1-1; no clear D gene. This CDR3 region has 12 residues. The ends were cut back, 3 bases at V and 7 bases at J, with 9 bases in the middle. Germline lookup yields CDR1 MDHEN and CDR2 SYDVKM.

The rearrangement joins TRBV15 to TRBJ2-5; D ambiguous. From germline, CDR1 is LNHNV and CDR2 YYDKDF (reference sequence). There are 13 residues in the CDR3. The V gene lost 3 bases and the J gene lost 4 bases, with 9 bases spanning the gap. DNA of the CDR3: TGTGCCACCAGCAGCTACGCCGGAGAGACCCAGTACTTC. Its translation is CATSSYAGETQYF. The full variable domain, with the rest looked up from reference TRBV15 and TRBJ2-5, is DAMVIQNPRYQVTQFGKPVTLSCSQTLNHNVMYWYQQKSSQAPKLLFHYYDKDFNNEADTPDNFQSRRPNTSFCFLDIRSPGLGDTAMYLCATSSYAGETQYFGPGTRLLVL.

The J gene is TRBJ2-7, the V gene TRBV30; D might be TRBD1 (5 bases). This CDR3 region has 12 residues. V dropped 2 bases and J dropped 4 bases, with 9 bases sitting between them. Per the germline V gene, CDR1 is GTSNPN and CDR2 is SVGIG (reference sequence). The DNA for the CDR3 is TGTGCCTGGAGTTCAGGGCGATACGAGCAGTACTTC. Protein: CAWSSGRYEQYF.

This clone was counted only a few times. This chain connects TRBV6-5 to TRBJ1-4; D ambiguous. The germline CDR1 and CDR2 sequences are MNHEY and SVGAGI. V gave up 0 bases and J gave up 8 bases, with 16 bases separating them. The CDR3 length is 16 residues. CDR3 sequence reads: CASSYSITVGREKLFF. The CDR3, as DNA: TGTGCCAGCAGTTACTCGATTACAGTTGGTAGAGAAAAACTGTTTTTT.

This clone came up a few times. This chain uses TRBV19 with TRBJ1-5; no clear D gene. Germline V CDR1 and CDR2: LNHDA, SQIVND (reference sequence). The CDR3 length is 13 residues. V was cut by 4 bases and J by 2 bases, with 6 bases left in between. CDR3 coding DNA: TGTGCCAGTAGTAGTGACCGCAATCAGCCCCAGCATTTT. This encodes CASSSDRNQPQHF.

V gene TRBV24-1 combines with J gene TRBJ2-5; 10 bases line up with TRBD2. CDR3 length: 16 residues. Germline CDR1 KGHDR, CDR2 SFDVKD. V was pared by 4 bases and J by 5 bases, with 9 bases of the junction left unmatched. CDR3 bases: TGTGCCACCAGTGACGACAGCGGGGGGGCCCAGGAGACCCAGTACTTC. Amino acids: CATSDDSGGAQETQYF.

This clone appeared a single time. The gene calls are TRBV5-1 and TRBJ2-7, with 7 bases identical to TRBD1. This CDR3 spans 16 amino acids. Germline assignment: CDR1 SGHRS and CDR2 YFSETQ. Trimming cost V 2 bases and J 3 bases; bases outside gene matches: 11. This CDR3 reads CASSLGATGQFYEQYF. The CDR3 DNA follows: TGCGCCAGCAGCTTAGGCGCCACGGGACAGTTCTACGAGCAGTACTTC.

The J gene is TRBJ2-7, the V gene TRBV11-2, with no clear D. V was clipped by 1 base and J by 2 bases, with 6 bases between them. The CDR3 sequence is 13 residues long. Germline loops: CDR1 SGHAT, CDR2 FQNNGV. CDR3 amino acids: CASSLGATYEQYF. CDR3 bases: TGTGCCAGCAGCTTAGGAGCCACCTACGAGCAGTACTTC.

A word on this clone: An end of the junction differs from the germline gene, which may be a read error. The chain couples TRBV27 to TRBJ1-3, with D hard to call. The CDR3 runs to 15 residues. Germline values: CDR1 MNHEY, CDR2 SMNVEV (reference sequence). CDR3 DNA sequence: TGTGCCAGCAGTTTATCGCCGGGGTCAGGAAACACCATGTATTTT. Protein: CASSLSPGSGNTMYF.

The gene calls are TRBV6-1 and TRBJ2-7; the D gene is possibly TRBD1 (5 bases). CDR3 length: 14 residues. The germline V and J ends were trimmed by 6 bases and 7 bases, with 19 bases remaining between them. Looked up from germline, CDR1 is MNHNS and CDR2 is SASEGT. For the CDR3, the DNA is TGTGCCAGCAGCCCCGTAAGGGGATTTGGAGAGCAGTACTTC. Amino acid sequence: CASSPVRGFGEQYF.

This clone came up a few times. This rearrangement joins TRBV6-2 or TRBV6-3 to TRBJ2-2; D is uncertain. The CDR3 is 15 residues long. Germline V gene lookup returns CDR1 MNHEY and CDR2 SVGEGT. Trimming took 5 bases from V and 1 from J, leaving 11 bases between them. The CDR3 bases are TGTGCCAGCAGTCCCCAGAGCGTGAACACCGGGGAGCTGTTTTTT. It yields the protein CASSPQSVNTGELFF.

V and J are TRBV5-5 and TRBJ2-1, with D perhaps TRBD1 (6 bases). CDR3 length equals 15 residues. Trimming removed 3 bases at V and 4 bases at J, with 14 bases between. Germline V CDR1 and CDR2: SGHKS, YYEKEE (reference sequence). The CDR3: CASSSRQGNYNEQFF. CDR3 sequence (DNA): TGTGCCAGCAGCTCTCGCCAGGGGAATTACAATGAGCAGTTCTTC.

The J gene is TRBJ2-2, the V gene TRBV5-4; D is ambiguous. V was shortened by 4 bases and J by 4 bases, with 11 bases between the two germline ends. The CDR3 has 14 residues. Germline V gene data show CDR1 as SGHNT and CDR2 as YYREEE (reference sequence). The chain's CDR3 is CASSPTPGTGELFF. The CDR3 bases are TGTGCCAGCAGCCCCACACCGGGCACCGGGGAGCTGTTTTTT.

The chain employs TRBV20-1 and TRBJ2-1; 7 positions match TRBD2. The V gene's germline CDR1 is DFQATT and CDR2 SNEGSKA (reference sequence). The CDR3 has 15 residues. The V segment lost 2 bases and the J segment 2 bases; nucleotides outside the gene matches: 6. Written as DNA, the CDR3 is TGCAGTGCTAGACCAAGCGGGGTCCCCTACAATGAGCAGTTCTTC. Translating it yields CSARPSGVPYNEQFF.

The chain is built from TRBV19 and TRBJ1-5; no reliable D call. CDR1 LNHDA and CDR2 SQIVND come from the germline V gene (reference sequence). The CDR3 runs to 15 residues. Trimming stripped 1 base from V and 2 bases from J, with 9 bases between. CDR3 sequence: CASSIVRAGNQPQHF. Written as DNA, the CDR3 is TGTGCCAGTAGTATAGTTAGGGCCGGCAATCAGCCCCAGCATTTT. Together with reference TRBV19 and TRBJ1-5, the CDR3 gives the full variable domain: DGGITQSPKYLFRKEGQNVTLSCEQNLNHDAMYWYRQDPGQGLRLIYYSQIVNDFQKGDIAEGYSVSREKKESFPLTVTSAQKNPTAFYLCASSIVRAGNQPQHFGDGTRLSIL.

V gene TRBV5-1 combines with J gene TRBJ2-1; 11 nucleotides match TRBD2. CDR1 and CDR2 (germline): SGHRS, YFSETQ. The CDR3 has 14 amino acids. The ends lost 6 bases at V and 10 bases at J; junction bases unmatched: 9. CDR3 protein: CASKGSTSGTEQFF. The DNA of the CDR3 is TGCGCCAGCAAGGGGTCGACTAGCGGGACCGAGCAGTTCTTC.

CDR3 sequence reads: CASSLVVWNTEAFF. The CDR3 bases are TGTGCCAGCAGCTTAGTGGTATGGAACACTGAAGCTTTCTTT. This chain links TRBV7-2 with TRBJ1-1; unclear D gene. Germline assignment: CDR1 SGHTA and CDR2 FQGNSA. The CDR3 runs to 14 residues. V gave up 1 base and J gave up 1 base, with 7 bases separating them.